The text below deals with one T cell receptor (beta chain). The data originate from a study of blood T cell repertoires in COVID-19. Study-level background: The analysed material was cDNA or gDNA that came from T cells, B-cell-depleted T cells, or PBMCs.

Authors' processing steps: Nucleated cell number was recorded as an estimate derived from reference gene primer amplification. The table came from immunoSEQ multiplex PCR; TCRdb's copy has only in-frame clones and leaves some out. V and J calls and clone size are those listed in that table; D and trimming were worked out from the DNA. This table holds 240,000 or so clones, 85% to 90% found once. This CDR3 comprises 15 residues. V gave up 6 bases and J gave up 3 bases; unmatched junction bases: 8. Germline CDR1 reads KGHSH; CDR2 reads LQKENI. This sequence joins TRBV18 and TRBJ2-3; 8 bases are shared with TRBD2. The TCR was taken from a woman in her seventies with active or convalescent COVID-19. The sequenced sample consisted of peripheral blood. The CDR3 DNA reads as TGTGCCAGCTCGGCGGTAGCGGGGTTAACAGATACGCAGTATTTT. Translating it yields CASSAVAGLTDTQYF.